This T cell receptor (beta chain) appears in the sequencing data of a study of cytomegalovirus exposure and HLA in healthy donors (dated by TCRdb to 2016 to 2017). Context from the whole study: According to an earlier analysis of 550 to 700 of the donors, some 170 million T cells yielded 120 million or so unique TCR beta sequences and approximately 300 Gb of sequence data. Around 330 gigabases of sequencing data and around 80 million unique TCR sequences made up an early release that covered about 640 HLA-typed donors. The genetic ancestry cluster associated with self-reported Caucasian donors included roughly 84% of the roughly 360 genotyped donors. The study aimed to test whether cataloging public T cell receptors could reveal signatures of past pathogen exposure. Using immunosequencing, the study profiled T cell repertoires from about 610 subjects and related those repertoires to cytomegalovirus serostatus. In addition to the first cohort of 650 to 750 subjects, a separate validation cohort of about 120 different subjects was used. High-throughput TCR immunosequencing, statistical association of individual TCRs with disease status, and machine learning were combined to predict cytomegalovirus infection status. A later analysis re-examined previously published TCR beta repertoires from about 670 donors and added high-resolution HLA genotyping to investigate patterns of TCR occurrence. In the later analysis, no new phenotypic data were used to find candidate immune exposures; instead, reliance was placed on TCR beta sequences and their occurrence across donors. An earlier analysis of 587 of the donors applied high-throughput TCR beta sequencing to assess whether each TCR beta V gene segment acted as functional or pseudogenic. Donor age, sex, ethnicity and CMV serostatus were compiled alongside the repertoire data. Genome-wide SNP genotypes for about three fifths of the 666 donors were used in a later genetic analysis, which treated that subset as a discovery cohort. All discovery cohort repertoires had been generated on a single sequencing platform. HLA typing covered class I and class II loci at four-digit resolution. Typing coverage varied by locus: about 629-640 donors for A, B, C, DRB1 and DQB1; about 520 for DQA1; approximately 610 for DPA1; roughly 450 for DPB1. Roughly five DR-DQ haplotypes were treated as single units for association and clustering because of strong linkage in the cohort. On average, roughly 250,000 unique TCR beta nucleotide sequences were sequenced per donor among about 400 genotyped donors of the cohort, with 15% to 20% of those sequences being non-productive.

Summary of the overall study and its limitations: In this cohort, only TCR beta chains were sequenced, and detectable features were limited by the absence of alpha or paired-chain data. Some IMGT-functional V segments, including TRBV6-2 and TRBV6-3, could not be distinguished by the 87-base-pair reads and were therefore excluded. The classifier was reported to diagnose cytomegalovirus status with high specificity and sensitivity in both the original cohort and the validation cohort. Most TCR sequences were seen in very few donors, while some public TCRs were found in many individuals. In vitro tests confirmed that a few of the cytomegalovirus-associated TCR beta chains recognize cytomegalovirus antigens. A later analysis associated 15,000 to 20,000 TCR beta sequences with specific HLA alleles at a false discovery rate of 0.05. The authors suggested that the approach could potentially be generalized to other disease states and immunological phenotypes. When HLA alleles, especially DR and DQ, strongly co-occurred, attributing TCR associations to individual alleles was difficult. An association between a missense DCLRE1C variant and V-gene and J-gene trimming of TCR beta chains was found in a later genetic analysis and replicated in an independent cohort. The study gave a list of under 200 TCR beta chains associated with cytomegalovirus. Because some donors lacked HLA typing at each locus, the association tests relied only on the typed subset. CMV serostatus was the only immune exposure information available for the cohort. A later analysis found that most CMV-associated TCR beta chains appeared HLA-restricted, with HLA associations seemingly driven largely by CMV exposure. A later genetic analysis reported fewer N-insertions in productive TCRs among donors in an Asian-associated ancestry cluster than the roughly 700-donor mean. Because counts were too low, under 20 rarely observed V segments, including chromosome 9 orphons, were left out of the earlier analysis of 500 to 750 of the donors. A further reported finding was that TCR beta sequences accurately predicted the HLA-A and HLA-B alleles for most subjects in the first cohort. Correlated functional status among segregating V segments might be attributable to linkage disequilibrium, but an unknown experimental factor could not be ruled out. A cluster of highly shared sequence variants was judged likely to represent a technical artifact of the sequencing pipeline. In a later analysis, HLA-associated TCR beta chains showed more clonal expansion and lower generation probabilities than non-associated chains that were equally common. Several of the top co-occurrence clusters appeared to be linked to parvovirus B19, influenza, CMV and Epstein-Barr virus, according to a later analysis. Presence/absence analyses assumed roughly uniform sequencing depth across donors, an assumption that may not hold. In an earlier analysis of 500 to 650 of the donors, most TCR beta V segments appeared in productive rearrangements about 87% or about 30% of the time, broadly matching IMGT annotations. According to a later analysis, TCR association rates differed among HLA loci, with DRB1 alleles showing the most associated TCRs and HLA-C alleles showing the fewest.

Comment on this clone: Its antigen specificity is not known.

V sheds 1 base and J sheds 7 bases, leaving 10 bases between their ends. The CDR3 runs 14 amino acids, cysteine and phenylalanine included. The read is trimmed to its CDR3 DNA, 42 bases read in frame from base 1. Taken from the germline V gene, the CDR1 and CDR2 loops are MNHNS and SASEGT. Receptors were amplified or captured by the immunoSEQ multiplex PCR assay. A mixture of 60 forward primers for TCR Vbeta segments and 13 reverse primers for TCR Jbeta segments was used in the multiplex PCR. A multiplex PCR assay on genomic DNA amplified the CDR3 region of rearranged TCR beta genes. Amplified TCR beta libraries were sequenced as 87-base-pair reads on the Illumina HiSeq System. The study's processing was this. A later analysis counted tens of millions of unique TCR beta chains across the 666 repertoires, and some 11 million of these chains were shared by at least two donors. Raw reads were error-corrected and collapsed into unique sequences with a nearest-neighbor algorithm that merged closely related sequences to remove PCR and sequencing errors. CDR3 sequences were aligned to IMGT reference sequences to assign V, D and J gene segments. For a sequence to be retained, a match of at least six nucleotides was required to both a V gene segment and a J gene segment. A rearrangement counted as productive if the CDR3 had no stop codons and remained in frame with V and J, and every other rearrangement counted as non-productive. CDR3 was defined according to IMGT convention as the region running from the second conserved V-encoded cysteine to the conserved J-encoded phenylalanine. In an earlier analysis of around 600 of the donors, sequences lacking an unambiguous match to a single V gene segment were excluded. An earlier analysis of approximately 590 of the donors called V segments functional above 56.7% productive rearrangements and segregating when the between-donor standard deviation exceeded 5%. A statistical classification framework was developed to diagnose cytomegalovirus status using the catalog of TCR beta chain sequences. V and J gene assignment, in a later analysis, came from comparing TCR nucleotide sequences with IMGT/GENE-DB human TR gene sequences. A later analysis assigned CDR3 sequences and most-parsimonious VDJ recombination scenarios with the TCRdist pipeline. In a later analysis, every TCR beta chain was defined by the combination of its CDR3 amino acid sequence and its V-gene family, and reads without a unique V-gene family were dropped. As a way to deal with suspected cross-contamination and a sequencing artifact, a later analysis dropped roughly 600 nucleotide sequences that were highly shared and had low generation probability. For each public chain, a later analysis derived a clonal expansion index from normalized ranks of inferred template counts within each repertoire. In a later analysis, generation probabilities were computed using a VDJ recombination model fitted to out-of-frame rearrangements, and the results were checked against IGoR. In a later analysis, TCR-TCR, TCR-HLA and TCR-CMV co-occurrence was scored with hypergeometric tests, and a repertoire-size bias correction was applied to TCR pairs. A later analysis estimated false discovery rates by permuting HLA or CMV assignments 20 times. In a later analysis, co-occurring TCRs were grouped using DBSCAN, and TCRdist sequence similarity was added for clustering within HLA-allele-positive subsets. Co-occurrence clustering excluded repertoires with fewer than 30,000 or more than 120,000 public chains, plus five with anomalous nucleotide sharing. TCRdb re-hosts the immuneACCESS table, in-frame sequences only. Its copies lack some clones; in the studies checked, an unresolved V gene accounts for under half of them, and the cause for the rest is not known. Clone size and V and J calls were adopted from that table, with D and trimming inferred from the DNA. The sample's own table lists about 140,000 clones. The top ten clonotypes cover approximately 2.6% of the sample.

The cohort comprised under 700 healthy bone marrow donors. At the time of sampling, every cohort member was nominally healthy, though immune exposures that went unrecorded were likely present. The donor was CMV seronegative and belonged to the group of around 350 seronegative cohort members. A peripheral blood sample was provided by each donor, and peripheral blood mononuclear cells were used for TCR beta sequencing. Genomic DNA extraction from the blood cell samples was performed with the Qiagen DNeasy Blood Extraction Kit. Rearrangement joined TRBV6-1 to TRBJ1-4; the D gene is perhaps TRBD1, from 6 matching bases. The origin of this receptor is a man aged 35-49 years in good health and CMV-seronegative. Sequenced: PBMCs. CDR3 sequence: CASSEGQGLEKLFF. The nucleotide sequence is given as TGTGCCAGCAGTGAAGGGCAGGGGCTTGAAAAACTGTTTTTT.